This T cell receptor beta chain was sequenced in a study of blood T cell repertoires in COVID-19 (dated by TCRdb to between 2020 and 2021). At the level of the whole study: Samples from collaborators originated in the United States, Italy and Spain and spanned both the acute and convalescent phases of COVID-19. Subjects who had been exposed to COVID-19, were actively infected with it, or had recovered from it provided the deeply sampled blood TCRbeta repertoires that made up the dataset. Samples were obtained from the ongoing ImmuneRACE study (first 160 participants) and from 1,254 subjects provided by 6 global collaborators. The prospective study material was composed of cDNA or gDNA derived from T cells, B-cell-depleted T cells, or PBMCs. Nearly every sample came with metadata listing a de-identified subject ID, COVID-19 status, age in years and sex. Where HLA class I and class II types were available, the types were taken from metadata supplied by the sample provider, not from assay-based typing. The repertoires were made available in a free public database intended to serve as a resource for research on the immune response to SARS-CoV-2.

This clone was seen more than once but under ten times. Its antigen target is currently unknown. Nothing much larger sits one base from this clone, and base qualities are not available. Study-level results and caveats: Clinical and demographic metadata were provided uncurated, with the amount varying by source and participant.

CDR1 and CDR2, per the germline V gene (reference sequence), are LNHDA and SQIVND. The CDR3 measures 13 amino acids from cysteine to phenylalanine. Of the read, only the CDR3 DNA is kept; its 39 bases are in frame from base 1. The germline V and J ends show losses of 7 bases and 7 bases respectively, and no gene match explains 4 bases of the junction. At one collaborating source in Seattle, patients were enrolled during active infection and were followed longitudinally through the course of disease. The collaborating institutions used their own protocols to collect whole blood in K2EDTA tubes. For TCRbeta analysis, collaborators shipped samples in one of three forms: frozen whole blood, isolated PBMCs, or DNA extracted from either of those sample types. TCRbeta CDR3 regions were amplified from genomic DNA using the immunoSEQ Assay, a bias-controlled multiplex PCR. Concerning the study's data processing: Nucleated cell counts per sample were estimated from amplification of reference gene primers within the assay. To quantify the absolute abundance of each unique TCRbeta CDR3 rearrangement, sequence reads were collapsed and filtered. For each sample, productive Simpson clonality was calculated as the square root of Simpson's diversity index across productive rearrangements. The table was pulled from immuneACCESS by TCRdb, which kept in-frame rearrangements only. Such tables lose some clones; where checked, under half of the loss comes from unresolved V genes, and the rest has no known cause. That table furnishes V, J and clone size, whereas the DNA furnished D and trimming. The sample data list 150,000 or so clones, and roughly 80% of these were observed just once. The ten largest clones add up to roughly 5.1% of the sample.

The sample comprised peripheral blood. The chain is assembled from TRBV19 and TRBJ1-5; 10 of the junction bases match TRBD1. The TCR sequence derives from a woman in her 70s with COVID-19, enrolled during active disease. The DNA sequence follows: TGTGCCAGTAAGGGACAGGGGCAGCAGCCCCAGCATTTT. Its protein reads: CASKGQGQQPQHF.